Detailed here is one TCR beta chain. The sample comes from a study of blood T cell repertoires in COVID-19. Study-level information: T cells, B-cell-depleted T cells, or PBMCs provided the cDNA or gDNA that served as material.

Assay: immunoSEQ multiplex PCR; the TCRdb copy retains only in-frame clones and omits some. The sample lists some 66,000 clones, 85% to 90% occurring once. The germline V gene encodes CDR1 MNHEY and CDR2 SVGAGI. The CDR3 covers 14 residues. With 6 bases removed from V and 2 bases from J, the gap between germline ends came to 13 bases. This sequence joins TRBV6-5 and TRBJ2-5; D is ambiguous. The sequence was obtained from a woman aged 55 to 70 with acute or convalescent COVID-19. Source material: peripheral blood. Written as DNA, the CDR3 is TGTGCCAGCAGCCCACCTGAGTTTCAAGAGACCCAGTACTTC. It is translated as CASSPPEFQETQYF.